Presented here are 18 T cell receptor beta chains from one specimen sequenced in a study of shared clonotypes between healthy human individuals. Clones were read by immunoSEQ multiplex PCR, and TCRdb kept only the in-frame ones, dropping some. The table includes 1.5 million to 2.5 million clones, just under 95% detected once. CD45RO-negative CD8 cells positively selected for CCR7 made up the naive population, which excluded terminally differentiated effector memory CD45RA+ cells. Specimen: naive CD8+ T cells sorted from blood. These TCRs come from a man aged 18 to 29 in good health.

This CDR3 is CASSPEPGQYYEQYF. As DNA, the CDR3 is TGTGCCAGCTCACCCGAACCGGGACAGTACTACGAGCAGTACTTC. The J gene is TRBJ2-7, the V gene TRBV18, with 7 bases fitting TRBD1. V lost 3 bases, J lost 3 bases, and 8 bases stayed unmatched. The CDR3 has 15 residues. Germline assignment: CDR1 KGHSH and CDR2 LQKENI.

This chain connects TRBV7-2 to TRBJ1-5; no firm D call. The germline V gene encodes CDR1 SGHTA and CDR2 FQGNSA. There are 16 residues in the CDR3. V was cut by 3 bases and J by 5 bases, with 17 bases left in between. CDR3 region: CASSFRLGREDQPQHF. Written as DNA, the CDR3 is TGTGCCAGCAGCTTCAGGTTAGGGAGGGAGGATCAGCCCCAGCATTTT.

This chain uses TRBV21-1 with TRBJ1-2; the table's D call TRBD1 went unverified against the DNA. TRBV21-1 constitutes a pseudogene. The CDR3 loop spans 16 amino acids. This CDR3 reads CASSKTGGPTNYGYTF. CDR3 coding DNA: TGTGCCAGTAGCAAGACAGGGGGCCCAACTAACTATGGCTACACCTTC.

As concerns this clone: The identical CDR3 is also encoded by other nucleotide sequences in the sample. CDR3 coding DNA: TGTGCCAGCAGCTTAGGGCAGGGACTGAACACTGAAGCTTTCTTT. This gives the protein CASSLGQGLNTEAFF. The chain joins TRBV7-9 to TRBJ1-1, with D perhaps matching TRBD1 (5 bases). Trimming took off 1 base at V and 0 bases at J, with 9 bases between the two ends. Germline lookup yields CDR1 SEHNR and CDR2 FQNEAQ (reference sequence). The CDR3 spans 15 residues. Complete variable domain (other parts from reference TRBV7-9 and TRBJ1-1): DTGVSQNPRHKITKRGQNVTFRCDPISEHNRLYWYRQTLGQGPEFLTYFQNEAQLEKSRLLSDRFSAERPKGSFSTLEIQRTEQGDSAMYLCASSLGQGLNTEAFFGQGTRLTVV.

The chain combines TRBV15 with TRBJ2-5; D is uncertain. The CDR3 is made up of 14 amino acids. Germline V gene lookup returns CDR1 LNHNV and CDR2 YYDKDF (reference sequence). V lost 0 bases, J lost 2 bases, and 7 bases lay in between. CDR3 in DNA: TGTGCCACCAGCAGAGATGGTCAGCAAGAGACCCAGTACTTC. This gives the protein CATSRDGQQETQYF. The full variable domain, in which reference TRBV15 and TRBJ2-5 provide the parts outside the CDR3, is DAMVIQNPRYQVTQFGKPVTLSCSQTLNHNVMYWYQQKSSQAPKLLFHYYDKDFNNEADTPDNFQSRRPNTSFCFLDIRSPGLGDTAMYLCATSRDGQQETQYFGPGTRLLVL.

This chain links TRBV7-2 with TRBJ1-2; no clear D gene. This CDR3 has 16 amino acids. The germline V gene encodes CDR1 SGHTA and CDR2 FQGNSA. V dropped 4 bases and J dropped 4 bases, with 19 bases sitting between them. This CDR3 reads CASSSGGLADFYGYTF. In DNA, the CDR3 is TGTGCCAGCAGCTCAGGTGGGCTAGCGGATTTCTATGGCTACACCTTC.

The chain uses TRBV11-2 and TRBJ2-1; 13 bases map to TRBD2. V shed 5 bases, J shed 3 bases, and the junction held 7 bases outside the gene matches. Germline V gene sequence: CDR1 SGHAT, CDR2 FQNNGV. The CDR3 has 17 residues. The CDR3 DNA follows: TGTGCCAGCAGCGCCGGACTAGCGGGAGCGGGCTACAATGAGCAGTTCTTC. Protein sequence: CASSAGLAGAGYNEQFF.

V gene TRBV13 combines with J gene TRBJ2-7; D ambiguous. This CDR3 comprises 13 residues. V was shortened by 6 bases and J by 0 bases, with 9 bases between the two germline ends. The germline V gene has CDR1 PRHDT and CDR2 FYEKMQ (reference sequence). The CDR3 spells CASRSRVSYEQYF. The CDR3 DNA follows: TGTGCCAGCAGATCTCGAGTCTCCTACGAGCAGTACTTC.

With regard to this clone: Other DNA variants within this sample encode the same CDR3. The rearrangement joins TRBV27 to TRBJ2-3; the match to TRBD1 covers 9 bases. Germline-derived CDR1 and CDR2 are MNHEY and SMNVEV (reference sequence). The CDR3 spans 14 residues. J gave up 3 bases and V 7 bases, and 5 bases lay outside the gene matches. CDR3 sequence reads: CASTLTGGTDTQYF. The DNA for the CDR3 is TGTGCCAGCACCTTGACAGGGGGTACAGATACGCAGTATTTT.

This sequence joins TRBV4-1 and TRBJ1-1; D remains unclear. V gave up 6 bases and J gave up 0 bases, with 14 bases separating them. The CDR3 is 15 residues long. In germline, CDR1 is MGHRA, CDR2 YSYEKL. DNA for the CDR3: TGCGCCAGCAGTACGACACCGGGGATGAACACTGAAGCTTTCTTT. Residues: CASSTTPGMNTEAFF.

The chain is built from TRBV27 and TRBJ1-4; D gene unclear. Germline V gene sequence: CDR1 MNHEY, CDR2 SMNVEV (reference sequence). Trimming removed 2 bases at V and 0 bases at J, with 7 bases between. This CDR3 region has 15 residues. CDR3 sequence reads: CASSLLGATNEKLFF. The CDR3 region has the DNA TGTGCCAGCAGTTTACTGGGTGCAACTAATGAAAAACTGTTTTTT.

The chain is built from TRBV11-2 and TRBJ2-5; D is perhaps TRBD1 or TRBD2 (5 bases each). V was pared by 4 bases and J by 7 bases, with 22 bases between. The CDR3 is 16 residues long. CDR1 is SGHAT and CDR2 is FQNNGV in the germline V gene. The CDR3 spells CASSSITRDPDGTQYF. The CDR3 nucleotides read TGTGCCAGCAGCTCAATCACCCGGGACCCGGACGGGACCCAGTACTTC.

CDR3 coding DNA: TGTGCTAGTGGTTCAGGAGGGACTAGGACGAGGAATGAGCAGTTCTTC. Protein sequence: CASGSGGTRTRNEQFF. The rearrangement links TRBV12-5 to TRBJ2-1; the match to TRBD2 covers 8 bases. The CDR3 runs to 16 residues. The V and J ends lost 4 bases and 7 bases, in that order; junction bases with no gene match: 12. The germline CDR1 and CDR2 sequences are LGHNT and FRNRAP.

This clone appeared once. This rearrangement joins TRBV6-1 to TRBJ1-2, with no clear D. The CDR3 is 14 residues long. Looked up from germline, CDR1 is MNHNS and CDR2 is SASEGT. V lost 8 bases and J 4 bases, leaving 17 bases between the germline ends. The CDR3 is CASPEAGELYGYTF. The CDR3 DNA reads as TGTGCCAGCCCGGAAGCGGGCGAGCTCTATGGCTACACCTTC.

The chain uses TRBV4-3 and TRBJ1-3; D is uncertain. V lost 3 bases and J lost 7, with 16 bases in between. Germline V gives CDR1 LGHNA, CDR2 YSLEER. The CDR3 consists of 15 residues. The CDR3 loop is CASSQAVTLLNTIYF. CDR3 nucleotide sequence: TGCGCCAGCAGCCAGGCAGTCACCTTGCTGAACACCATATATTTT.

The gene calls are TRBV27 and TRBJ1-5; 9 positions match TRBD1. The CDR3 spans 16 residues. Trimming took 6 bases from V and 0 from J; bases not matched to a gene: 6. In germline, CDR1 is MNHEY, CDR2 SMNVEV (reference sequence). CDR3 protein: CASRQGAWSSNQPQHF. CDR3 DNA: TGTGCCAGCAGACAGGGGGCTTGGAGTAGCAATCAGCCCCAGCATTTT.

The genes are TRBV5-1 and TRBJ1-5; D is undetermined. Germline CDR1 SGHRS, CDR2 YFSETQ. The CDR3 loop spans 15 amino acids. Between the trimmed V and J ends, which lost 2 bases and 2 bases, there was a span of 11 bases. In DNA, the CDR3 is TGCGCCAGCAGCTTCGGCCTGGAGGGCAATCAGCCCCAGCATTTT. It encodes CASSFGLEGNQPQHF.

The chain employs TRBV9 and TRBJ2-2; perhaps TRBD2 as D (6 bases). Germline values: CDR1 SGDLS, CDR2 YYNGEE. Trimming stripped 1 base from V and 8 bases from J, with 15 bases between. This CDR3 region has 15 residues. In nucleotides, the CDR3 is TGTGCCAGCAGCGTATGGGGGGTGAGCGTAGGGGAGCTGTTTTTT. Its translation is CASSVWGVSVGELFF.